The subject of this entry is one TCR beta chain. The antigen it binds to is not known. Per-base qualities were not stored, and no clone one base away is much larger. RNA was extracted using the RNeasy kit, and about 0.45 to 1 microgram was reverse transcribed with random hexamers. The immunoSEQ multiplex PCR assay, which covers 54 Vbeta and 13 Jbeta segments, was used to amplify TCR beta CDR3 regions. PCR amplification bias was corrected using a synthetic template baseline for primer optimization and computational correction. The original pipeline was this. Only productive sequences were kept, with reads annotated to V, D and J genes according to IMGT and analyzed in immunoSEQ Analyzer. To calculate clonality, Shannon entropy was normalized by log2 of the number of productive unique sequences and then subtracted from one. For each patient and control, public and private clones were evaluated among the 100 most prevalent clones. Clones were defined as Susac-specific if absent from the healthy and MS cohorts, from 1052 published viral clones and from other ImmuneACCESS disease sequences. TCRdb passed the public sequencing reads through fastp at Q25 and MiXCR, retaining productive beta sequences. A single entry per CDR3 protein holds the most common genes and DNA from its merged rows. The V and J calls reflect TCRdb's pipeline rather than the authors' work. The sample profile shows 180,000 or so distinct CDR3 sequences; 90% to 95% of them were found once. Roughly 0.13% of the sample is taken by the ten largest.

The data belong to a study of CD8 T cells in Susac syndrome (dated by TCRdb to between 2018 and 2021). Background on the whole study: The study used repertoire sequencing to test whether antigen drove CD8+ T cell activation and differentiation in Susac syndrome. Study-wide findings and limitations: The study acknowledged that relatively few individuals were included in the TCR sequencing and HLA analysis.

High-throughput TCR beta sequencing profiled peripheral blood CD8+ and CD4+ T cells from healthy donors, Susac syndrome patients and multiple sclerosis patients. Healthy donors were age- and sex-matched controls. Bulk CD8+ and CD4+ T cells were purified magnetically by negative isolation, whereas CD8+ TEMRA cells were enriched by FACS. Blood was collected in EDTA tubes and processed within 24 hours, with PBMCs isolated through density gradient centrifugation. PBMCs destined for TCR sequencing were cryopreserved in liquid nitrogen and later thawed in a 37 °C water bath. Purity of sorted or isolated CD4+, CD8+ and CD8+ TEMRA cells was at least 90%. The junction shows trimming of 0 bases on V and 3 bases on J, and the gene matches do not reach 6 bases of it. Including the terminal cysteine and phenylalanine, the CDR3 comprises 16 residues. Only the CDR3 DNA is retained, 48 bases long and in frame from the first base. CDR1 and CDR2 are drawn from the germline V gene (reference sequence): LGHDT, YNNKEL.

The receptor chain draws on TRBV3-1 and TRBJ2-5, with 8 middle bases fitting TRBD2. Sequencing was done on a sample of CD4+ T cells from PBMCs. The sequence was obtained from a human donor in good health. The DNA is TGTGCCAGCAGCCAAGATGAGGTAGCGGGGAAAGAGACCCAGTACTTC. This gives the protein CASSQDEVAGKETQYF.